The rows below give T cell receptor beta chains drawn from one sample of a study of vaccination and CD4 T cells after COVID-19. Antigens of these TCRs are unknown. TCRdb analysed the PCR reads with MiXCR anew, one entry per CDR3 protein. The sample contains 11,000 to 15,000 distinct CDR3 sequences, roughly 52% of which appear only once. The sequenced sample consisted of CD4+ T cells from blood, cultured in vitro. These receptors were obtained from a human donor who had recovered from COVID-19. Each CDR3 is given with its conserved first and last residue. The order of the fields is clone size, V gene, D gene, J gene, CDR3 DNA, CDR3 protein. A D gene is named only where the DNA matches it firmly. Not all rows give a size; the values are once, few, many and, for expanded clones, a class.

size: few
V: TRBV15
D: NA
J: TRBJ2-2
DNA: TGTGCCACCAGCAGAGATACCGAGGGGGCCGGGGAGCTGTTTTTT
CDR3: CATSRDTEGAGELFF

size: NA
V: TRBV6-5
D: NA
J: TRBJ1-1
DNA: TGTGCCAGCAGTTGGAGGGGAAGGGCTTTCTTT
CDR3: CASSWRGRAFF

size: NA
V: TRBV20-1
D: NA
J: TRBJ1-5
DNA: TGCAGTGCTAGCGAGAGAAACAATCAGCCCCAGCATTTT
CDR3: CSASERNNQPQHF

size: NA
V: TRBV21-1
D: NA
J: TRBJ1-2
DNA: TGTGCCACGCTACAGGGGCTTGGCTACACCTTC
CDR3: CATLQGLGYTF

size: NA
V: TRBV10-3
D: NA
J: TRBJ1-4
DNA: TGTGCCAGCAGTCCGTCCCAGATGGCTAATGAAAAACTGTTTTTT
CDR3: CASSPSQMANEKLFF

size: few
V: TRBV6-1
D: TRBD1
J: TRBJ2-7
DNA: TGTGCCAGCACCTCACCGGGACAGGGCTACGAGCAGTACTTC
CDR3: CASTSPGQGYEQYF

size: once
V: TRBV4-3
D: NA
J: TRBJ1-2
DNA: TGCGCCAGCAGCCAAGACCCTCGGGGGGGAGGATCGGGTGGCTACACCTTC
CDR3: CASSQDPRGGGSGGYTF

size: few
V: TRBV19
D: NA
J: TRBJ1-6
DNA: TGTGCCAGCCAGGGGCCCACCTATAATTCACCCCTCCACTTT
CDR3: CASQGPTYNSPLHF

size: NA
V: TRBV6-2/TRBV6-3
D: NA
J: TRBJ2-6
DNA: TGTGCCAGCAGTTACGCAGGTCTATTATCTGGGGCCAACGTCCTGACTTTC
CDR3: CASSYAGLLSGANVLTF

size: NA
V: TRBV7-2
D: NA
J: TRBJ2-2
DNA: TGTGCCAGCAGCTTAGCGGGGGGGCCCACCGGGGAGCTGTTTTTT
CDR3: CASSLAGGPTGELFF

size: NA
V: TRBV7-8
D: NA
J: TRBJ2-7
DNA: TGTGCCAGCAGCGCAGGGGTCGAGCAGTACTTC
CDR3: CASSAGVEQYF

size: few
V: TRBV19
D: TRBD1
J: TRBJ1-2
DNA: TGTGCCACCCGGACAGGTCCGCTTTATGGCTACACCTTC
CDR3: CATRTGPLYGYTF

size: NA
V: TRBV27
D: NA
J: TRBJ1-1
DNA: TGTGCCAGCAGACTCGGACGGTGGACTGAAGCTTTCTTT
CDR3: CASRLGRWTEAFF

size: NA
V: TRBV7-9
D: NA
J: TRBJ2-1
DNA: TGTGCCAGCAGCTCCCGAAGCGGGCAAAGCTCCTACAATGAGCAGTTCTTC
CDR3: CASSSRSGQSSYNEQFF

size: NA
V: TRBV7-9
D: NA
J: TRBJ2-6
DNA: TGTGCCGGGGAGAAGGGAGGTTCCTCTGGGGCCAACGTCCTGACTTTC
CDR3: CAGEKGGSSGANVLTF

size: NA
V: TRBV20-1
D: TRBD1
J: TRBJ1-2
DNA: TGCAGTGCTAGTCCGGGACAGGGGTACAACTATGGCTACACCTTC
CDR3: CSASPGQGYNYGYTF

size: NA
V: TRBV7-8
D: NA
J: TRBJ2-6
DNA: TGTGCCAGCAGATACCAGAGGGCTGGGGCCAACGTCCTGACTTTC
CDR3: CASRYQRAGANVLTF

size: few
V: TRBV10-3
D: NA
J: TRBJ2-5
DNA: TGTGCCATCAGTGAGTCTTCGGGGTTGGAGACCCAGTACTTC
CDR3: CAISESSGLETQYF

size: NA
V: TRBV2
D: NA
J: TRBJ2-5
DNA: TGTGCCAGCAGGACCCCGGGGCTGAGGGCGGGTGAGACCCAGTACTTC
CDR3: CASRTPGLRAGETQYF

size: NA
V: TRBV21-1
D: NA
J: TRBJ2-3
DNA: TGTGCCAGCAGCCCCAGGTCGGATACGCAGTATTTT
CDR3: CASSPRSDTQYF

size: NA
V: TRBV6-2/TRBV6-3
D: NA
J: TRBJ1-1
DNA: TGTGCCAGCAGTTACAGGGGAAACACTGAAGCTTTCTTT
CDR3: CASSYRGNTEAFF

size: once
V: TRBV5-1
D: TRBD1
J: TRBJ1-1
DNA: TGCGCCAGCAGCTTAAGGACAGGGAACACTGAAGCTTTCTTT
CDR3: CASSLRTGNTEAFF

size: NA
V: TRBV6-1
D: TRBD1
J: TRBJ2-7
DNA: TGTGCCAGCAGTCCTCAGGGGGCGATCTACGAGCAGTACTTC
CDR3: CASSPQGAIYEQYF

size: NA
V: TRBV29-1
D: NA
J: TRBJ1-5
DNA: TGCAGCGTTCAGACCGCTCCCAATCAGCCCCAGCATTTT
CDR3: CSVQTAPNQPQHF

size: few
V: TRBV2
D: NA
J: TRBJ2-4
DNA: TGTGCCAGTAGGGGGGCTCAGGGCAGAAACATTCAGTACTTC
CDR3: CASRGAQGRNIQYF

size: few
V: TRBV7-6
D: NA
J: TRBJ2-2
DNA: TGTGCCAGCAGCGACGGCAGGGTGGCTGGGGAGCTGTTTTTT
CDR3: CASSDGRVAGELFF

size: NA
V: TRBV2
D: NA
J: TRBJ2-7
DNA: TGTGCCAGCAGTGAAATGTACGAGCAGTACTTC
CDR3: CASSEMYEQYF

size: NA
V: TRBV27
D: NA
J: TRBJ1-1
DNA: TGTGCCAGCAGTTTGCGCCCCTACACTGAAGCTTTCTTT
CDR3: CASSLRPYTEAFF

size: few
V: TRBV7-6
D: NA
J: TRBJ2-7
DNA: TGTGCCAGCAGCCTCAGAGTGGGGCTCCACGAGCAGTACTTC
CDR3: CASSLRVGLHEQYF

size: NA
V: TRBV6-1
D: TRBD2
J: TRBJ2-1
DNA: TGTGCCAGCAGACCCGGGACTAGCGGATTTTACAATGAGCAGTTCTTC
CDR3: CASRPGTSGFYNEQFF

size: NA
V: TRBV9
D: NA
J: TRBJ1-1
DNA: TGTGCCAGCAGCCCGGCGGCGGGGGGCGCCCTGGGGGGCCGAGCTTTCTTT
CDR3: CASSPAAGGALGGRAFF

size: few
V: TRBV6-1
D: NA
J: TRBJ1-1
DNA: TGTGCCAGCAGGGCAGGGCCTCACACTGAAGCTTTCTTT
CDR3: CASRAGPHTEAFF

size: NA
V: TRBV20-1
D: TRBD1
J: TRBJ1-6
DNA: TGCAGTGCTAGGCACAGGGGATTAAATTCACCCCTCCACTTT
CDR3: CSARHRGLNSPLHF

size: NA
V: TRBV30
D: NA
J: TRBJ1-6
DNA: TGTGCCTGGAGCTCCGAGAGCTCCTATAATTCACCCCTCCACTTT
CDR3: CAWSSESSYNSPLHF

size: few
V: TRBV27
D: TRBD1
J: TRBJ2-5
DNA: TGTGCCAGCAGAAGACAGGGGACGACGGAGACCCAGTACTTC
CDR3: CASRRQGTTETQYF

size: NA
V: TRBV19
D: NA
J: TRBJ2-2
DNA: TGTGCCAGTAGTTCACTAGGGTACACCGGGGAGCTGTTTTTT
CDR3: CASSSLGYTGELFF

size: few
V: TRBV4-3
D: TRBD1
J: TRBJ2-7
DNA: TGCGCCAGCAGCCGGGACAGATCCTACGAGCAGTACTTC
CDR3: CASSRDRSYEQYF

size: few
V: TRBV6-1
D: TRBD1
J: TRBJ1-2
DNA: TGTGCCAGCAGACCGAGACCCACAGGGGCGTTCTATGGCTACACCTTC
CDR3: CASRPRPTGAFYGYTF

size: NA
V: TRBV19
D: NA
J: TRBJ1-3
DNA: TGTGCCAGTAGTATAGGACAGGTGTACTCTGGAAACACCATATATTTT
CDR3: CASSIGQVYSGNTIYF

size: NA
V: TRBV6-1
D: NA
J: TRBJ1-1
DNA: TGTGCCAGCAGTCGCGCGGGACTTCCGAACACTGAAGCTTTCTTT
CDR3: CASSRAGLPNTEAFF

size: NA
V: TRBV20-1
D: NA
J: TRBJ2-1
DNA: TGCAGTGCTAGAGAGCCCGGAGCGGTCTCCTACAATGAGCAGTTCTTC
CDR3: CSAREPGAVSYNEQFF

size: few
V: TRBV27
D: TRBD1
J: TRBJ1-2
DNA: TGTGCCAGCAGTCCGCACACAGGGGTTTATGGCTACACCTTC
CDR3: CASSPHTGVYGYTF